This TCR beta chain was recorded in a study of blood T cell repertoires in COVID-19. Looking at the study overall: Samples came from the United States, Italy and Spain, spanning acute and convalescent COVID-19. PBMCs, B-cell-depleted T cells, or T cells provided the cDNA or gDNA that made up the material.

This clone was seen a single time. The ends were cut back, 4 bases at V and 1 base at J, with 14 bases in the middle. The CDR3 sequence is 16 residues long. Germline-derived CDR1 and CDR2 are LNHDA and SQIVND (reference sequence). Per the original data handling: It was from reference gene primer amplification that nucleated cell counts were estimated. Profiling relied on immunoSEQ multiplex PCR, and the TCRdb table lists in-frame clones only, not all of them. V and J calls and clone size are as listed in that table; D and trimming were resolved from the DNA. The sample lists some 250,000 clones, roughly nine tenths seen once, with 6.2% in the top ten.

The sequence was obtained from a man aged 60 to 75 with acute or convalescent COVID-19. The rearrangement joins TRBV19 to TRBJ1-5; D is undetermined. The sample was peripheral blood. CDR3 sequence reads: CASSNLLWASNQPQHF. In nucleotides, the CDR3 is TGTGCCAGTAGTAATTTGCTCTGGGCCAGCAATCAGCCCCAGCATTTT. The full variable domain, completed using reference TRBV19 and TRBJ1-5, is DGGITQSPKYLFRKEGQNVTLSCEQNLNHDAMYWYRQDPGQGLRLIYYSQIVNDFQKGDIAEGYSVSREKKESFPLTVTSAQKNPTAFYLCASSNLLWASNQPQHFGDGTRLSIL.